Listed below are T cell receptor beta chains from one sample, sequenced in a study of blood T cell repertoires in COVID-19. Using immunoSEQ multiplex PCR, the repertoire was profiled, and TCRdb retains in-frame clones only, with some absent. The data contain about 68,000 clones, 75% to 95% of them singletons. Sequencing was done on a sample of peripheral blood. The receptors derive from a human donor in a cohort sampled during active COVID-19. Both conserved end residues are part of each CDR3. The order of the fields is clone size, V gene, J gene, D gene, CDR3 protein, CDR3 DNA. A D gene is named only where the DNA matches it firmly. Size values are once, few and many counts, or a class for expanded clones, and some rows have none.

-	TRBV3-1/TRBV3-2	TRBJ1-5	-	CASSQAIRNSNQPQHF	TGTGCCAGCAGCCAGGCAATCAGGAATAGCAATCAGCCCCAGCATTTT
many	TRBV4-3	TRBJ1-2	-	CASSHGGDGYGYTF	TGCGCCAGCAGCCATGGGGGCGACGGGTATGGCTACACCTTC
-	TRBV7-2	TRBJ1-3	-	CASSPEGDHIADTIYF	TGTGCCAGCAGCCCCGAAGGCGACCATATCGCGGACACCATATATTTT
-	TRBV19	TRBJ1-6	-	CAAGWGTSGSPLHF	TGTGCCGCCGGATGGGGGACATCGGGCTCACCCCTCCACTTT
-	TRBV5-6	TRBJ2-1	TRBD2	CASRSLAGTTGQFF	TGTGCCAGCAGAAGCCTAGCGGGTACCACTGGGCAGTTCTTC
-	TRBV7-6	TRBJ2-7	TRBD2	CASSLSSASGGKNEQYF	TGTGCCAGCAGCTTAAGTTCGGCCAGCGGGGGCAAGAACGAGCAGTACTTC
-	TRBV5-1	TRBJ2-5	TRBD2	CASSPPSSGGARETQYF	TGCGCCAGCAGCCCACCCTCTAGCGGGGGGGCCCGGGAGACCCAGTACTTC
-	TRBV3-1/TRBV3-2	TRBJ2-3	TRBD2	CASSQSGLAGNTQYF	TGTGCCAGCAGCCAGTCTGGACTAGCGGGGAATACGCAGTATTTT
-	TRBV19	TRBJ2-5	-	CASTRRGQETQYF	TGTGCCAGTACCAGGAGGGGACAAGAGACCCAGTACTTC
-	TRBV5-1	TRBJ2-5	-	CASSVDSQETQYF	TGCGCCAGCAGCGTGGACAGCCAAGAGACCCAGTACTTC
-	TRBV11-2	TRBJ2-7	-	CASRQNLRPEQYF	TGTGCCAGCAGACAGAATCTACGACCGGAGCAGTACTTC
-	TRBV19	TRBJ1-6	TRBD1	CASRPPGQGRRSPLHF	TGTGCCAGTAGACCACCGGGACAGGGTCGTCGATCACCCCTCCACTTT
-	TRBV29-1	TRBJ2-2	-	CSVVSGPGMFF	TGCAGCGTTGTATCGGGCCCCGGGATGTTTTTT
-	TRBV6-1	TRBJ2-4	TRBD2	CASSEAGGLRIQYF	TGTGCCAGCAGTGAGGCGGGGGGGCTACGCATTCAGTACTTC
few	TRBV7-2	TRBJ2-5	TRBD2	CASSLTGGGETQYF	TGTGCCAGCAGCTTAACGGGGGGGGGAGAGACCCAGTACTTC
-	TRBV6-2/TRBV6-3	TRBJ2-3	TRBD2	CASSYSRGGDLGNTQYF	TGTGCCAGCAGTTACAGTCGCGGGGGGGACCTCGGGAATACGCAGTATTTT
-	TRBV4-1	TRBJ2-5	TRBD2	CASSQELAGGSETQYF	TGCGCCAGCAGCCAAGAACTAGCGGGGGGGTCAGAGACCCAGTACTTC
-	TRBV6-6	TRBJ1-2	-	CASENGYGYTF	TGTGCCAGCGAAAACGGTTATGGCTACACCTTC
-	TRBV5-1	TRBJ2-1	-	CASSLEGQGNEQFF	TGCGCCAGCAGCTTAGAAGGGCAGGGGAATGAGCAGTTCTTC
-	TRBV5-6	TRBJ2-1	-	CASSLSRANEQFF	TGTGCCAGCAGCTTGTCCAGGGCCAATGAGCAGTTCTTC
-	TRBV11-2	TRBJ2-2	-	CASSAGGGGPGELFF	TGTGCCAGCAGCGCTGGGGGCGGGGGTCCCGGGGAGCTGTTTTTT
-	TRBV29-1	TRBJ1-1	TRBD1	CSVETRGRTTEAFF	TGCAGCGTTGAAACCAGGGGGCGAACCACTGAAGCTTTCTTT
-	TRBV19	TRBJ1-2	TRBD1	CASSIGDSGYTF	TGTGCCAGTAGTATCGGGGACAGCGGCTACACCTTC
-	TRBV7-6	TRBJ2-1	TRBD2	CASSLARKRGGGEQFF	TGTGCCAGCAGCTTAGCGCGAAAGCGGGGGGGCGGTGAGCAGTTCTTC
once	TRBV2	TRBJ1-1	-	CASSDRGRSTEAFF	TGTGCCAGCAGTGACCGGGGAAGAAGCACTGAAGCTTTCTTT
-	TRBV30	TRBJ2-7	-	CAWSVRGSYEQYF	TGTGCCTGGAGTGTAAGGGGTTCTTACGAGCAGTACTTC
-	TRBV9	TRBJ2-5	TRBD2	CASSDRPGLAGGPPGETQYF	TGTGCCAGCAGCGACCGGCCGGGACTAGCGGGGGGCCCCCCTGGGGAGACCCAGTACTTC
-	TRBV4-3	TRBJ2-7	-	CASSQTWVRGDSIYEQYF	TGCGCCAGCAGCCAGACATGGGTCAGGGGGGATAGTATTTACGAGCAGTACTTC
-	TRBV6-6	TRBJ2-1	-	CASSTAGTLVRNEQFF	TGTGCCAGCAGTACCGCCGGGACTCTTGTCCGCAATGAGCAGTTCTTC
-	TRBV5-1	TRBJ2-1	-	CASSLIQDYNEQFF	TGCGCCAGCAGCTTAATACAGGACTACAATGAGCAGTTCTTC
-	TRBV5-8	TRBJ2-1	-	CASSPRDTGGSNEQFF	TGTGCCAGCAGCCCCAGGGACACCGGGGGGTCCAATGAGCAGTTCTTC
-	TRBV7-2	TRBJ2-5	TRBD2	CASSPRGLAVQETQYF	TGTGCCAGCAGCCCGAGGGGACTAGCGGTACAAGAGACCCAGTACTTC
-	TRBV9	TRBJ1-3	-	CASSDTGPISGNTIYF	TGTGCCAGCAGCGACACAGGGCCGATCTCTGGAAACACCATATATTTT
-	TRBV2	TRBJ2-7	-	CASTRGQLYEQYF	TGTGCCAGCACCCGAGGACAGCTCTACGAGCAGTACTTC
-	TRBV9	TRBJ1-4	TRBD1	CASSADRGHEKLFF	TGTGCCAGCAGCGCGGACAGGGGGCATGAAAAACTGTTTTTT
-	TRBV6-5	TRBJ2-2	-	CASSYSRELFF	TGTGCCAGCAGTTACAGCAGGGAGCTGTTTTTT
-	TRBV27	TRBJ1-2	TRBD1	CASSSLTLDRGNGYTF	TGTGCCAGCTCCAGTTTGACCCTGGACAGGGGGAATGGCTACACCTTC
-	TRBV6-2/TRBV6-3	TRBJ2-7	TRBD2	CASSFDGGAPYEQYF	TGTGCCAGCAGTTTTGACGGGGGGGCACCCTACGAGCAGTACTTC
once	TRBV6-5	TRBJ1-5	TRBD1	CASSPGQVSNQPQHF	TGTGCCAGCAGTCCCGGACAGGTTAGCAATCAGCCCCAGCATTTT
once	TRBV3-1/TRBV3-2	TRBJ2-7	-	CASSHRTDEQYF	TGTGCCAGCAGCCACAGGACTGACGAGCAGTACTTC
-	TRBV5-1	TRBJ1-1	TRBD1	CASSSGQDTEAFF	TGCGCCAGCAGCTCCGGACAGGACACTGAAGCTTTCTTT
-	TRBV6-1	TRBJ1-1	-	CASSAPAGGLMNTEAFF	TGTGCCAGCAGTGCTCCTGCTGGCGGACTCATGAACACTGAAGCTTTCTTT
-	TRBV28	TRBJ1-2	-	CASSQGVSNYGYTF	TGTGCCAGCAGTCAAGGGGTTTCCAACTATGGCTACACCTTC
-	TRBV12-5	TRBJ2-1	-	CASGRGGREFF	TGTGCTAGTGGAAGGGGGGGGCGCGAGTTCTTC
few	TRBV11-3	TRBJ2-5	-	CASSAEGRETQYF	TGTGCCAGCAGCGCCGAGGGTAGGGAGACCCAGTACTTC